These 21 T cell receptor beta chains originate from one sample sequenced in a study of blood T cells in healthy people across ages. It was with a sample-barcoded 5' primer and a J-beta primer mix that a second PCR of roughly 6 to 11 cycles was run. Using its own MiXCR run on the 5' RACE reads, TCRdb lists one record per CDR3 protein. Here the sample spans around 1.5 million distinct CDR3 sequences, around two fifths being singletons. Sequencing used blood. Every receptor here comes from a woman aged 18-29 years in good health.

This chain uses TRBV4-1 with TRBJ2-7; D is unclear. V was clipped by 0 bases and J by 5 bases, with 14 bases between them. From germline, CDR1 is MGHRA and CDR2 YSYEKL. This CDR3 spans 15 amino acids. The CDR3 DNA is TGCGCCAGCAGCCAAGAGCCAGGCGTAGTGGACGAGCAGTACTTC. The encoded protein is CASSQEPGVVDEQYF.

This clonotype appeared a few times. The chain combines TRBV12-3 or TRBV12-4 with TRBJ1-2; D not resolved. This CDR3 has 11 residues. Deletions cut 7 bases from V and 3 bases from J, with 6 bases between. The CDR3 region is CASTQDYGYTF. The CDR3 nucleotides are TGTGCCAGCACCCAGGACTATGGCTACACCTTC.

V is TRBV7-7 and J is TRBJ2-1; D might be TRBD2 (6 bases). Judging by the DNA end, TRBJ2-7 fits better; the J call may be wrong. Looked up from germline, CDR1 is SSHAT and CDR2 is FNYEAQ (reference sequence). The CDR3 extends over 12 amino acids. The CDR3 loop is CATTGDYYEQYF. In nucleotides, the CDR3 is TGTGCTACGACGGGAGATTACTACGAGCAGTACTTC.

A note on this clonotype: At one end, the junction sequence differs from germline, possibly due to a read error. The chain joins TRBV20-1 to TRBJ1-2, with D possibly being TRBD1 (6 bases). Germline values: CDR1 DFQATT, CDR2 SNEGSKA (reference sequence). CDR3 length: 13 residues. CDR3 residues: CNARDQGLEGYTF. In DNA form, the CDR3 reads TGCAATGCTAGAGATCAGGGGCTGGAGGGCTACACCTTC.

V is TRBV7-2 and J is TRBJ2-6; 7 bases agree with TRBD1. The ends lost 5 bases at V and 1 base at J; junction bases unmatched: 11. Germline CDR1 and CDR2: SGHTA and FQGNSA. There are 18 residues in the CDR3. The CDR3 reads CASSDTGTDLSGANVLTF. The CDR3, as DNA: TGTGCCAGCAGCGACACCGGGACAGACCTTTCTGGGGCCAACGTCCTGACTTTC.

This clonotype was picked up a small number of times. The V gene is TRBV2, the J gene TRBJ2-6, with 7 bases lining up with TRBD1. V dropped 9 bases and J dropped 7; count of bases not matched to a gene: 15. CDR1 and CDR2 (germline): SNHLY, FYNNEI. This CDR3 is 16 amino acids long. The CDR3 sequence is CAREDPTGQGANVLTF. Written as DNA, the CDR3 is TGTGCCAGAGAGGACCCGACAGGGCAAGGAGCCAACGTCCTGACTTTC.

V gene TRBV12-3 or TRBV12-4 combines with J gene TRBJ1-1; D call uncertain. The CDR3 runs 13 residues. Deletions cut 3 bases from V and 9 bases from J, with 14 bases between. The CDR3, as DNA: TGTGCCAGCAGTTTTGGAGTCAACCGAAAAGCTTTCTTT. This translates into CASSFGVNRKAFF.

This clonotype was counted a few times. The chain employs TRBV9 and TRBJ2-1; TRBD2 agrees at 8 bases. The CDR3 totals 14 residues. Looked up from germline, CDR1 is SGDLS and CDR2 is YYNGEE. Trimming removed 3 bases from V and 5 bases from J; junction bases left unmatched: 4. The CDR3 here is CASSAGGGHNEQFF. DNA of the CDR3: TGTGCCAGCAGCGCGGGGGGGGGCCACAATGAGCAGTTCTTC.

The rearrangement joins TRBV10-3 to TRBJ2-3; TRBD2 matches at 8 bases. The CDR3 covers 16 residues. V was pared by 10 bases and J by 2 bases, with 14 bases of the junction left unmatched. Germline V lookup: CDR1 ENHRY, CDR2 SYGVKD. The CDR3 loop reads CASSTDFSGNTDTQYF. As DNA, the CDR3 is TGTGCCAGCTCTACAGATTTTAGCGGGAACACAGATACGCAGTATTTT.

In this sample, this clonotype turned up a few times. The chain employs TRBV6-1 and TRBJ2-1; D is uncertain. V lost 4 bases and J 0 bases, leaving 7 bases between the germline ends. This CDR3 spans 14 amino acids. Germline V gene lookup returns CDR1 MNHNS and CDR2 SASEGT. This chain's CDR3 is CASSARFSYNEQFF. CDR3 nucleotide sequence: TGTGCCAGCAGTGCCCGGTTCTCCTACAATGAGCAGTTCTTC.

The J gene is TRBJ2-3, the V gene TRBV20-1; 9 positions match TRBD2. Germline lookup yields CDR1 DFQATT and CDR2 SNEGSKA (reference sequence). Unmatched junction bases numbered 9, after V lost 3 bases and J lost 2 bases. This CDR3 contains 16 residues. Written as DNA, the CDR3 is TGCAGTGCTAGGATGGGGGCTAGCGGGGTCACAGATACGCAGTATTTT. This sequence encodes CSARMGASGVTDTQYF.

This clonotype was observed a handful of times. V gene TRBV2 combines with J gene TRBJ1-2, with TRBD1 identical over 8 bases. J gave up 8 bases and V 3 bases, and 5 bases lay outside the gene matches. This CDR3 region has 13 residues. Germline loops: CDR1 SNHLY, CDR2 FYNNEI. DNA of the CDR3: TGTGCCAGCAGTGACCTGGACAGGGCGGGCTACACCTTC. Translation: CASSDLDRAGYTF.

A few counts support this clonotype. The CDR3: CASGLGGLAGRREQYF. The CDR3 nucleotides are TGTGCTAGTGGTTTGGGGGGGCTAGCGGGAAGACGCGAGCAGTACTTC. V and J are TRBV12-5 and TRBJ2-7; 9 bases line up with TRBD2. Germline values: CDR1 LGHNT, CDR2 FRNRAP. With 1 base clipped from V and 6 bases from J, the junction kept 10 bases outside the gene matches. This CDR3 spans 16 amino acids.

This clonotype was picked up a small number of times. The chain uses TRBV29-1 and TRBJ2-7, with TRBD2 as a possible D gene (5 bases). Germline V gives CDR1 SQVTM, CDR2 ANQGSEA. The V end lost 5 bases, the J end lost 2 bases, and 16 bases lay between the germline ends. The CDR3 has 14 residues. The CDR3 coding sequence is TGCAGCGTTTATTTCGAGGACTCAACCTACGAGCAGTACTTC. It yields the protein CSVYFEDSTYEQYF.

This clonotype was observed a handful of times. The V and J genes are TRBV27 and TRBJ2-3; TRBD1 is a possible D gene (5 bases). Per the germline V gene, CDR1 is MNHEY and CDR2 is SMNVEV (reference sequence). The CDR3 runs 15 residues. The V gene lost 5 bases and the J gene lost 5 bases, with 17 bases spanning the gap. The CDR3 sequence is CASSLRSSGLDTQYF. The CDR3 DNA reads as TGTGCCAGCAGTCTTCGCTCCTCAGGGTTAGATACGCAGTATTTT.

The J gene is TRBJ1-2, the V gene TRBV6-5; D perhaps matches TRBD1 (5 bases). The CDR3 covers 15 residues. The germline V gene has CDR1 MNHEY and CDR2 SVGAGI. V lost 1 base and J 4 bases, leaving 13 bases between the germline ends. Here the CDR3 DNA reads TGTGCCAGCAGTTACTATACAGGACCGTCCTATGGCTACACCTTC. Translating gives CASSYYTGPSYGYTF.

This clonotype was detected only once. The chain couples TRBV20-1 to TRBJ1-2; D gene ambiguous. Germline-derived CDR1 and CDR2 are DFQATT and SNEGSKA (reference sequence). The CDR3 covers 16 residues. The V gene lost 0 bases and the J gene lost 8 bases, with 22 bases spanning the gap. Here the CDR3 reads CSARDRNPGDRSGYTF. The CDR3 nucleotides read TGCAGTGCTAGAGATCGCAATCCAGGCGACCGGAGCGGCTACACCTTC.

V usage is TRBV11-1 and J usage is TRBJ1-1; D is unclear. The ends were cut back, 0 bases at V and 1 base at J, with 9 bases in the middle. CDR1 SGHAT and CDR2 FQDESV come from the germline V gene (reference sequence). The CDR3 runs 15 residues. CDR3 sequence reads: CASSLASLSNTEAFF. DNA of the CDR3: TGTGCCAGCAGCTTAGCGTCCCTTTCGAACACTGAAGCTTTCTTT.

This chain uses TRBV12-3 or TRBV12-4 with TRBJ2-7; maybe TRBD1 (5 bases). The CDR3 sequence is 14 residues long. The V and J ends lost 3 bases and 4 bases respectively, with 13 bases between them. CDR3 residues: CASSFRIGDYEQYF. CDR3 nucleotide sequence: TGTGCCAGCAGTTTTAGGATAGGGGATTACGAGCAGTACTTC.

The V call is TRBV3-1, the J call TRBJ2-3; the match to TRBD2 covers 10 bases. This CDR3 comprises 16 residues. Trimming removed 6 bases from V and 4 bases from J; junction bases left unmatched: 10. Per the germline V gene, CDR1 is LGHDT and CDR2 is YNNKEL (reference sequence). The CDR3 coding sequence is TGTGCCAGCAGACCCGTAGCGGGGGGTAATTCAGATACGCAGTATTTT. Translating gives CASRPVAGGNSDTQYF.

Written as DNA, the CDR3 is TGTGCCAGCCTACCAATTTCCAGGACAGAGAGCTCCTATAATTCACCCCTCCACTTT. This gives the protein CASLPISRTESSYNSPLHF. This sequence joins TRBV13 and TRBJ1-6, with TRBD1 as a possible D gene (6 bases). The CDR3 spans 19 residues. Germline CDR1 and CDR2: PRHDT and FYEKMQ (reference sequence). V lost 8 bases, J lost 0 bases, and 23 bases lay in between.